The clone carrying this T cell receptor beta chain has just a few counts. Its antigen is not known. The germline gene is not matched at one end of the junction; a read error may be the cause. Using immunoSEQ multiplex PCR, the repertoire was profiled, and TCRdb retains in-frame clones only, with some absent. The profile shows approximately 97,000 clones, under 70% of them singletons. The record originates from a study of shared clonotypes between healthy human individuals. The study, taken as a whole, reports: Among donors, the sharing of clonotypes was expected to be influenced by sequencing depth.

There are 16 residues in the CDR3. Germline V gene sequence: CDR1 LNHNV, CDR2 YYDKDF (reference sequence). Caucasian adults living in Nashville, Tennessee, provided all samples. Sequencing was carried out using memory CD8+ T cells sorted from blood. Subset noted: CD45RO+ cells pooled with CCR7-negative TemRA cells. This TCR came from a man aged 25-40 years in good health. The V gene is TRBV15, the J gene TRBJ1-4; 9 bases match TRBD1. The CDR3 DNA follows: TGTGCCACCAGCAGAGAGCCCGGGACAGGGAATGTAAAACTGTTTTTT. It codes for CATSREPGTGNVKLFF.